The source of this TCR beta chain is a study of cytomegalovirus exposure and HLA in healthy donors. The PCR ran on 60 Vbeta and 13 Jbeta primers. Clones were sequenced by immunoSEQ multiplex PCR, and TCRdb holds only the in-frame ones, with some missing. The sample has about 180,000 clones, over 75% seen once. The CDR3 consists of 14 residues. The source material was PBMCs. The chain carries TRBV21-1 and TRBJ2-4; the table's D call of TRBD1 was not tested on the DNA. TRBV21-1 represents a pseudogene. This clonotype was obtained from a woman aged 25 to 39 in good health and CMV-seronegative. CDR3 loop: CASSNRRSKNIQYF. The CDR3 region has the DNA TGTGCCAGCAGCAATCGCAGGTCCAAAAACATTCAGTACTTC.